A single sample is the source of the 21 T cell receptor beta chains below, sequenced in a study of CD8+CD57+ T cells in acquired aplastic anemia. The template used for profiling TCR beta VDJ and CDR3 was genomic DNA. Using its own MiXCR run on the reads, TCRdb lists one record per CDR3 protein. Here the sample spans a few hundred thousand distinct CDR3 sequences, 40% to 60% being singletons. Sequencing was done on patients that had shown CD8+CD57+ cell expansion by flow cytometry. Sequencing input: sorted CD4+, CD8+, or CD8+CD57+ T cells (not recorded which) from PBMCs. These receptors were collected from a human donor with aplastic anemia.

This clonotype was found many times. CDR3 bases: TGTGCCAGCAGCTCAAGGGGGGACAACACAGATACGCAGTATTTT. This gives the protein CASSSRGDNTDTQYF. The V and J genes are TRBV7-3 and TRBJ2-3, with D perhaps given as TRBD1 or TRBD2 (6 bases each). Germline CDR1 SGHTA, CDR2 FQGTGA. V lost 4 bases and J lost 2, with 13 bases in between. The CDR3 has 15 residues.

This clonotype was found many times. CDR3 sequence reads: CASSVDLGLVGELFF. CDR3 coding DNA: TGTGCCAGCAGCGTAGACCTAGGATTAGTCGGGGAGCTGTTTTTT. The rearrangement joins TRBV9 to TRBJ2-2, with D uncertain. V gave up 0 bases and J gave up 7 bases, with 13 bases separating them. The CDR3 has 15 amino acids. Germline-derived CDR1 and CDR2 are SGDLS and YYNGEE.

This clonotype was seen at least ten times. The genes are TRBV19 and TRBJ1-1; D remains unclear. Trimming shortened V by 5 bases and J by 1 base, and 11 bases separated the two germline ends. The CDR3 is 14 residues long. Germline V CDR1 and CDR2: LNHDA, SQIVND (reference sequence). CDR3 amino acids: CASSFLPENTEAFF. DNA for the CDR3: TGTGCCAGTAGTTTTCTCCCAGAGAACACTGAAGCTTTCTTT.

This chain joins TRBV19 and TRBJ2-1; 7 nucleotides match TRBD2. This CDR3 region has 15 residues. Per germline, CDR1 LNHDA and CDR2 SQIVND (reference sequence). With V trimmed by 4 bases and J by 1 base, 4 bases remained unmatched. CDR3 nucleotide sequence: TGTGCCAGTAGTACCCAGCGGGGTTCCTACAATGAGCAGTTCTTC. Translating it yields CASSTQRGSYNEQFF.

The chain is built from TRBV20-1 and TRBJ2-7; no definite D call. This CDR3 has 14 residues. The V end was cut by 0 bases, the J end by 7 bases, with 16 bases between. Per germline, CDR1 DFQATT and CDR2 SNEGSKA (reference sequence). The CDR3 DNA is TGCAGTGCTAGAGATCCGGCCCTACTGGGGGAGCAGTACTTC. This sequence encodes CSARDPALLGEQYF.

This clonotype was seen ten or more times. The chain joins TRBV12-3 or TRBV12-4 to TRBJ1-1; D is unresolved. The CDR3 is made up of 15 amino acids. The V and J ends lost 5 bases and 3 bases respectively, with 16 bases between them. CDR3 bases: TGTGCCAGCAGTCCGGGTCTGGCCACCTACACTGAAGCTTTCTTT. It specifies CASSPGLATYTEAFF.

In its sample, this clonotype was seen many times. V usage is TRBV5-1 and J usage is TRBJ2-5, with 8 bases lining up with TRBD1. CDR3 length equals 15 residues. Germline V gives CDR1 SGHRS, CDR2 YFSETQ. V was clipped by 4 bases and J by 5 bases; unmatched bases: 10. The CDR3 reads CASSGRTGNSETQYF. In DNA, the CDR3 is TGCGCCAGCAGCGGAAGGACAGGGAATTCTGAGACCCAGTACTTC.

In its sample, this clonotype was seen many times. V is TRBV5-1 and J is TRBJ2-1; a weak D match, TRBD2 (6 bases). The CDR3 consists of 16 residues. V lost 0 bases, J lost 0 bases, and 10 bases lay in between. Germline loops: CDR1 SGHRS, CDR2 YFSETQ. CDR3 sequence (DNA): TGCGCCAGCAGCTTGGTTGCGGGGAGCTCCTACAATGAGCAGTTCTTC. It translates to CASSLVAGSSYNEQFF.

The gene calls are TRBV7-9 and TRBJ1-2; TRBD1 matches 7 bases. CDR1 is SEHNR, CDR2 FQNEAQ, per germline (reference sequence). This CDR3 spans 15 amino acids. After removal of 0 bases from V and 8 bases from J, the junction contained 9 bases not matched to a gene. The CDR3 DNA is TGTGCCAGCAGCTTAGCCTTCGACAGGGTCCAAGGCTACACCTTC. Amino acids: CASSLAFDRVQGYTF. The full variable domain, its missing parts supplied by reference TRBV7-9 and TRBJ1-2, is DTGVSQNPRHKITKRGQNVTFRCDPISEHNRLYWYRQTLGQGPEFLTYFQNEAQLEKSRLLSDRFSAERPKGSFSTLEIQRTEQGDSAMYLCASSLAFDRVQGYTFGSGTRLTVV.

The CDR3 spells CASSRGGHLNTDTQYF. The CDR3 coding sequence is TGTGCCAGCTCCAGGGGGGGACATTTAAACACAGATACGCAGTATTTT. The chain joins TRBV10-3 to TRBJ2-3, with D perhaps assigned TRBD1 or TRBD2 (7 bases each). Germline V gene lookup returns CDR1 ENHRY and CDR2 SYGVKD. The CDR3 spans 16 residues. Trimming cost V 10 bases and J 2 bases, with 22 bases left between them.

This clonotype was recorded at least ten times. CDR3 coding DNA: TGTGCCAGCAGCTTGGGCCCCGGGGAGCTGTTTTTT. Its translation: CASSLGPGELFF. This chain joins TRBV7-3 and TRBJ2-2; D uncertain. The germline gives CDR1 SGHTA, CDR2 FQGTGA. This CDR3 is built from 12 residues. V lost 3 bases and J lost 6, with 5 bases in between.

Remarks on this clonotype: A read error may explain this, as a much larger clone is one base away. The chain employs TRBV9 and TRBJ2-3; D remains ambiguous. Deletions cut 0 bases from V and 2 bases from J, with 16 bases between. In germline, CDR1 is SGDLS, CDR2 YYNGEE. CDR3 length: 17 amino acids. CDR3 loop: CASSVENLFPLTDTQYF. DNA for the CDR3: TGTGCCAGCAGCGTAGAGAACCTTTTCCCCCTCACAGATACGCAGTATTTT.

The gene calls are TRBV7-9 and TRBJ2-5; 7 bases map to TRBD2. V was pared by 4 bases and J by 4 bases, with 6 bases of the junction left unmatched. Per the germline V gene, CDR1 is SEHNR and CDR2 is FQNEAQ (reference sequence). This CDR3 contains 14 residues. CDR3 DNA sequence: TGTGCCAGCAGCTCTACATGGGAGGGAGAGACCCAGTACTTC. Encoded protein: CASSSTWEGETQYF.

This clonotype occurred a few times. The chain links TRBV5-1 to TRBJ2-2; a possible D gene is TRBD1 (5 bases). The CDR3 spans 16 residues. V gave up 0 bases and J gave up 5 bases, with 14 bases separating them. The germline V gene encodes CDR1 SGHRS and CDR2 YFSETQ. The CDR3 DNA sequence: TGCGCCAGCAGCTTGGCTGCAGGGTTGCCTACCGGGGAGCTGTTTTTT. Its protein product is CASSLAAGLPTGELFF.

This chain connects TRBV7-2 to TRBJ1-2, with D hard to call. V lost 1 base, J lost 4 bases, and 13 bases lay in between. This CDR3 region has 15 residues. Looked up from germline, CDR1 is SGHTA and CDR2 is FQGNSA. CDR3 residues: CASSLGPTQGYGYTF. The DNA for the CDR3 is TGTGCCAGCAGCTTAGGACCGACTCAAGGCTATGGCTACACCTTC.

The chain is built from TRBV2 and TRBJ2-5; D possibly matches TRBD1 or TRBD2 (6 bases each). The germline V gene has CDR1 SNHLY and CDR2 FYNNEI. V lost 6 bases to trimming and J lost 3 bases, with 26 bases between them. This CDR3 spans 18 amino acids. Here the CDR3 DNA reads TGTGCCAGCAGCACCTCTCCGGGGGCACCTTTAGGGGAAGAGACCCAGTACTTC. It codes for CASSTSPGAPLGEETQYF.

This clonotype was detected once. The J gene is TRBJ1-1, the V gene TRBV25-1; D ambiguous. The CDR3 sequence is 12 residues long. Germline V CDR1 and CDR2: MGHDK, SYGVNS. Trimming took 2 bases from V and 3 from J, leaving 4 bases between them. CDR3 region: CASSEAYTEAFF. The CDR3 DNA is TGTGCCAGCAGTGAAGCTTACACTGAAGCTTTCTTT.

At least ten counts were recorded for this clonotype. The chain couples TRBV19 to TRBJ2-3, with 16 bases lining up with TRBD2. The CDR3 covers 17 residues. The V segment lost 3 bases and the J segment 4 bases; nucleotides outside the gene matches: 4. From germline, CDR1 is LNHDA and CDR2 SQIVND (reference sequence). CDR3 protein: CASSIQGTSGGADTQYF. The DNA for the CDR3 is TGTGCCAGTAGTATCCAAGGGACTAGCGGGGGGGCAGATACGCAGTATTTT.

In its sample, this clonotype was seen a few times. CDR3 in amino acids: CASSLVTVGGYGYTF. In nucleotides, the CDR3 is TGTGCCAGCAGCTTAGTTACGGTTGGTGGCTATGGCTACACCTTC. This chain uses TRBV7-2 with TRBJ1-2; D unclear. The CDR3 sequence is 15 residues long. Trimming pared 1 base from V and 4 bases from J, leaving 13 bases between. Per the germline V gene, CDR1 is SGHTA and CDR2 is FQGNSA.

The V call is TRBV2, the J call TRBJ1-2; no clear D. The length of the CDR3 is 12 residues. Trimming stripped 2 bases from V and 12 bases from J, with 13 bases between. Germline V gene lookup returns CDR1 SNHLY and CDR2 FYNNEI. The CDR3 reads CASSERAAGNTF. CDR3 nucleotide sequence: TGTGCCAGCAGTGAAAGGGCAGCTGGAAACACCTTC.

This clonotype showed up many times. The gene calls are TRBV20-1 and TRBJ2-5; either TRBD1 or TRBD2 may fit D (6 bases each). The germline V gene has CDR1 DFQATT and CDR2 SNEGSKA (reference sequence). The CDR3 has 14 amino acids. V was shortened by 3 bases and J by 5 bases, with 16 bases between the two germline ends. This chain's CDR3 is CSARGASVGETQYF. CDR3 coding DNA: TGCAGTGCTAGGGGGGCTAGCGTCGGGGAGACCCAGTACTTC.